The T cell receptor beta chain described here comes from a study of cytomegalovirus exposure and HLA in healthy donors. Overall study: Some 80 million unique TCRs from HLA-typed donors were held in an early data release.

General observations from the study: An observed cluster of highly shared sequence variants was recorded as a likely sequencing artifact. Reportedly, diagnosis of cytomegalovirus status by the classifier showed high specificity and sensitivity.

The CDR3 sequence is 15 residues long. The V end lost 3 bases, the J end lost 5 bases, and 14 bases lay between the germline ends. Germline lookup yields CDR1 SNHLY and CDR2 FYNNEI. Use of 60 Vbeta and 13 Jbeta primers characterized the PCR. Under the authors' procedure: Tens of millions of unique TCR beta chains, roughly 11 million of them shared, were counted by a later analysis. Profiled with immunoSEQ multiplex PCR; TCRdb holds only in-frame clones, not every one. V, J and clone size are those of that table, while D and trimming were read from the DNA. This table holds 150,000 to 200,000 clones, 60% to 80% found once. This clone was detected only a few times. Its antigen is currently unknown.

The sequencing input was PBMCs. The receptor was derived from a man aged 55-75 years in good health and CMV-seronegative. The chain uses TRBV2 and TRBJ1-5, with a tentative D call TRBD1 (5 bases). The CDR3: CASSDGRGRYQPQHF. CDR3 nucleotides: TGTGCCAGCAGTGATGGGAGGGGAAGGTATCAGCCCCAGCATTTT. The complete variable domain, with remaining parts taken from reference TRBV2 and TRBJ1-5, reads EPEVTQTPSHQVTQMGQEVILRCVPISNHLYFYWYRQILGQKVEFLVSFYNNEISEKSEIFDDQFSVERPDGSNFTLKIRSTKLEDSAMYFCASSDGRGRYQPQHFGDGTRLSIL.